Here is one TCR beta chain with its context. Time point noted: 2015-2016 season, pre-vaccination. The source of the sample is a study of follicular helper T cells after annual influenza vaccination. The assay was immunoSEQ multiplex PCR, and TCRdb's table has in-frame clones only and misses some. The table includes fewer than 11,000 clones, more than 65% detected once. Germline V lookup: CDR1 SGHTA, CDR2 FQGNSA. CDR3 length: 16 amino acids. Trimming removed 4 bases at V and 0 bases at J, with 14 bases between. The sequenced sample was CXCR5+ CD38- circulating T follicular helper cells from blood, obtained on the day of influenza vaccination. Documented subset: circulating Tfh, non-naive CD4+CXCR5+PD-1+ (ICOS+CD38+ or ICOS-CD38-). The origin of this receptor is an adult who received the influenza vaccine. The chain recombines TRBV7-2 with TRBJ2-3; TRBD1 is a possible D gene (6 bases). The CDR3 region is CASSSVRQASTDTQYF. DNA of the CDR3: TGTGCCAGCAGCTCGGTCCGACAGGCTAGCACAGATACGCAGTATTTT.